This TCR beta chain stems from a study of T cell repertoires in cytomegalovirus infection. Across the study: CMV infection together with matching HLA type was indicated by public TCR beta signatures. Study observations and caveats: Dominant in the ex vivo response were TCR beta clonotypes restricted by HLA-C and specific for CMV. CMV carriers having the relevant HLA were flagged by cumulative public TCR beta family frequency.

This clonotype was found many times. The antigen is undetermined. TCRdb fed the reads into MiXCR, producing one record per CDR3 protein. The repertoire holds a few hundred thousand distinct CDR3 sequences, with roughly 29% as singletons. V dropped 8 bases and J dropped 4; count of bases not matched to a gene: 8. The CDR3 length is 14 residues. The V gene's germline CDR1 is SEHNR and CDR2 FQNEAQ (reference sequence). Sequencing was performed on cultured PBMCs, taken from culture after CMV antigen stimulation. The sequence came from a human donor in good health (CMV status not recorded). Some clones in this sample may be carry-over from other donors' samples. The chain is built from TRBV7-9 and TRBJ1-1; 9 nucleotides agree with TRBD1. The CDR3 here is CASGGQGKSTEAFF. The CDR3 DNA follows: TGTGCCAGCGGAGGACAGGGGAAGAGCACTGAAGCTTTCTTT.